The sample holds many counts of the clone carrying this T cell receptor (beta chain). Its specificity is unknown. V lost 8 bases and J lost 9; bases outside the gene matches: 12. The CDR3 covers 15 residues. CDR1 is PRHDT, CDR2 FYEKMQ, per germline (reference sequence). The sample is drawn from a study of identical twins. General study points: Less excess twin sharing appeared in beta out-of-frame sequences. Instead of following the same donors, the conclusions were based on cross-sectional statistical analysis. Models predicted too little out-of-frame TCR alpha sharing in monozygotic twins.

Via MiXCR, TCRdb re-called the 5' RACE reads, giving one row per CDR3 protein. Of approximately 670,000 distinct CDR3 sequences listed, approximately 6.1% are singletons. Sequencing input: naive T cells sorted from blood. This sequence was found in a man aged 18 to 29 in good health. The J gene is TRBJ2-1, the V gene TRBV13; 11 bases line up with TRBD1. CDR3 sequence (DNA): TGTGCCAGCGCGACAAGCCGGGACAGGGGGGGTGAGCAGTTCTTC. Protein product: CASATSRDRGGEQFF.